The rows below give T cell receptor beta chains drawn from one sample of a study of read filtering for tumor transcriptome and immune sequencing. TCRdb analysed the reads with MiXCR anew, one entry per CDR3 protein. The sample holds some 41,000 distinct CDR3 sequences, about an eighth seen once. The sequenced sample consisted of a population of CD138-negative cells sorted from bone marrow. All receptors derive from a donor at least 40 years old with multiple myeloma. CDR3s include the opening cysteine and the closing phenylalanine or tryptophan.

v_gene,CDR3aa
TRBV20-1,CSARDLRGYEQYF
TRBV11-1,CASSLTDSSYNEQFF
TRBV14,CASSQGLGLSTEAFF
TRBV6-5,CASSYSRAGGNEKLFF
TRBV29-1,CSAAGFSTDTQYF
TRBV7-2,CASSSQSEKLFF
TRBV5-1,CASSPEGTRANEQFF
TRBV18,CASSPLPGQRNTGELFF
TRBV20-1,CSAVTTISGSGDTQYF
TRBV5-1,CASSYTDTQYF
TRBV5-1,CASSLRQGQSTDTQYF
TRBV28,CASSPDRYNEQFF
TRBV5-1,CASSLAGAPEAFF
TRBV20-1,CSAKEGLAKIYNEQFF
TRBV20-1,CSADPTSGSSYEQYF
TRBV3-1,CASSPSTRTDTQYF
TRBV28,CASSLSRASAFF
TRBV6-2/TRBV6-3,CASTRDRPIYEQYF
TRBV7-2,CASSLLNEQFF
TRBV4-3,CASSRGQQSTDTQYF
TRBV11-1,CASSSRGSSSYNEQFF
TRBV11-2,CASSGGLAGFHNEQFF
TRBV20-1,CSASRETVETQYF
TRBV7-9,CASSLAGRETQYF
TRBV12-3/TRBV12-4,CASRQDGLNPNGQFF
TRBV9,CASRESSNEPQHF
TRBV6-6,CASSYLTANDGYTF
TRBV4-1,CASTSRGQGGTEAFF
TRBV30,CAWSPTGTSQFF
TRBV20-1,CSARVGSSYNEQFF
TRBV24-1,CATGGAYNGQFF
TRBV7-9,CASQEGGTYEQYF
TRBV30,CAWSGLGANYEQYF